This T cell receptor (beta chain) appears in the sequencing data of a study of blood T cell repertoires in COVID-19. About the research overall: Sites in the United States, Italy and Spain provided acute and convalescent COVID-19 samples. PBMCs, B-cell-depleted T cells, or T cells were the source of the cDNA or gDNA that made up the material.

The CDR3 runs to 15 residues. Per germline, CDR1 SGHRS and CDR2 YFSETQ. V dropped 4 bases and J dropped 2; count of bases not matched to a gene: 7. The data were produced by immunoSEQ multiplex PCR, yet TCRdb's version contains in-frame clones alone and is incomplete. Of about 280,000 clones in the sample, 88% were seen once. This clonotype was sampled from a man aged 18 to 29 with active or convalescent COVID-19. V usage is TRBV5-1 and J usage is TRBJ1-2; 8 positions match TRBD1. Sequenced input: peripheral blood. The CDR3 here is CASSTGTGQNYGYTF. The CDR3 DNA is TGCGCCAGCAGCACAGGGACAGGCCAGAACTATGGCTACACCTTC.